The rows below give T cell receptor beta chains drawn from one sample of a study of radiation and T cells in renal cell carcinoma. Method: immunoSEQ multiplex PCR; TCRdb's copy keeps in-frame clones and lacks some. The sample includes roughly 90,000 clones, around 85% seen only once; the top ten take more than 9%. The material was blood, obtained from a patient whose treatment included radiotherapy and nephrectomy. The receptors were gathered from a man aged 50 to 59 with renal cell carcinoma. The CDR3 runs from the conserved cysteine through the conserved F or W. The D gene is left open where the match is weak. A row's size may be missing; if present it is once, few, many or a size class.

cdr3_nt: TGCGCCAGCAGCGCTAGGACTAGCGGGAGTATTGGGGCCAACGTCCTGACTTTC
cdr3_aa: CASSARTSGSIGANVLTF
j_call: TRBJ2-6
clone_size: -
d_call: TRBD2
v_call: TRBV5-1

cdr3_nt: TGCGCCAGCAGCCAAGGGATCAGGTGGAGGAGAGACCCCACAGATACGCAGTATTTT
cdr3_aa: CASSQGIRWRRDPTDTQYF
j_call: TRBJ2-3
clone_size: -
d_call: -
v_call: TRBV4-3

cdr3_nt: TGTGCCAGTAGTCAAACAGGGGGCTATCGCAATCAGCCCCAGCATTTT
cdr3_aa: CASSQTGGYRNQPQHF
j_call: TRBJ1-5
clone_size: -
d_call: TRBD1
v_call: TRBV19

cdr3_nt: TGTGCCTGGAGTGTACGGACGGGGGGTGGCTACACCTTC
cdr3_aa: CAWSVRTGGGYTF
j_call: TRBJ1-2
clone_size: -
d_call: -
v_call: TRBV30

cdr3_nt: TGTGCCAGTAGTATCCCAGGGGTCGGTGAAAAACTGTTTTTT
cdr3_aa: CASSIPGVGEKLFF
j_call: TRBJ1-4
clone_size: -
d_call: -
v_call: TRBV19

cdr3_nt: TGTGCCATCGCAGCGCAGGGGGGTGAAGCTTTCTTT
cdr3_aa: CAIAAQGGEAFF
j_call: TRBJ1-1
clone_size: few
d_call: TRBD1
v_call: TRBV6-6

cdr3_nt: TGTGCCAGCAGCTTGACAAACTATGGCTACACCTTC
cdr3_aa: CASSLTNYGYTF
j_call: TRBJ1-2
clone_size: -
d_call: -
v_call: TRBV5-8

cdr3_nt: TGTGCCAGCAGAGAATCCCTCGGGCAAGAGACCCAGTACTTC
cdr3_aa: CASRESLGQETQYF
j_call: TRBJ2-5
clone_size: -
d_call: -
v_call: TRBV25-1

cdr3_nt: TGTGCCAGCAGTGAATCGGACAGACGAGGGGGCACTGAAGCTTTCTTT
cdr3_aa: CASSESDRRGGTEAFF
j_call: TRBJ1-1
clone_size: once
d_call: -
v_call: TRBV2

cdr3_nt: TGCGCCAGCAGCCCCGGACAGGGGGGACCAGATACGCAGTATTTT
cdr3_aa: CASSPGQGGPDTQYF
j_call: TRBJ2-3
clone_size: -
d_call: TRBD1
v_call: TRBV5-1

cdr3_nt: TGTGCCAGTAGTATCCAGCGGGGGGTCGACAATGAGCAGTTCTTC
cdr3_aa: CASSIQRGVDNEQFF
j_call: TRBJ2-1
clone_size: -
d_call: TRBD2
v_call: TRBV19

cdr3_nt: TGTGCCACCGAAGAGACAGGTGGGGAGACCCAGTACTTC
cdr3_aa: CATEETGGETQYF
j_call: TRBJ2-5
clone_size: -
d_call: -
v_call: TRBV5-5

cdr3_nt: TGTGCCTGGAGCGGGACGGGACGGGCTTTCTTT
cdr3_aa: CAWSGTGRAFF
j_call: TRBJ1-1
clone_size: -
d_call: -
v_call: TRBV30

cdr3_nt: TGTGCCAGCAGCGTAGCTATGAACACTGAAGCTTTCTTT
cdr3_aa: CASSVAMNTEAFF
j_call: TRBJ1-1
clone_size: -
d_call: -
v_call: TRBV9

cdr3_nt: TGTGCCAGCAGCTTTTCAGGGGACACTGAAGCTTTCTTT
cdr3_aa: CASSFSGDTEAFF
j_call: TRBJ1-1
clone_size: -
d_call: -
v_call: TRBV5-4

cdr3_nt: TGTGCCAGCACCCGAAGTGACAGTACAAACACTGAAGCTTTCTTT
cdr3_aa: CASTRSDSTNTEAFF
j_call: TRBJ1-1
clone_size: -
d_call: -
v_call: TRBV4-2

cdr3_nt: TGTGCCAGCAGCCTGCGGGCAGCTGAAGGCGGGTACACCGGGGAGCTGTTTTTT
cdr3_aa: CASSLRAAEGGYTGELFF
j_call: TRBJ2-2
clone_size: -
d_call: -
v_call: TRBV5-8

cdr3_nt: TGTGCCAGCAGCTCCGGGGGAGCGGGAGTTACCGGGGAGCTGTTTTTT
cdr3_aa: CASSSGGAGVTGELFF
j_call: TRBJ2-2
clone_size: -
d_call: TRBD2
v_call: TRBV7-3

cdr3_nt: TGTGCCAGCAGCCCATCACAGGGTAACTATGGCTACACCTTC
cdr3_aa: CASSPSQGNYGYTF
j_call: TRBJ1-2
clone_size: -
d_call: -
v_call: TRBV7-2

cdr3_nt: TGTGCCAGCTCACCCCCGACCTCCTACGAGCAGTACTTC
cdr3_aa: CASSPPTSYEQYF
j_call: TRBJ2-7
clone_size: -
d_call: -
v_call: TRBV18

cdr3_nt: TGCGCCAGCAGTCGACCGGGAGACACTGAAGCTTTCTTT
cdr3_aa: CASSRPGDTEAFF
j_call: TRBJ1-1
clone_size: -
d_call: -
v_call: TRBV23-1

cdr3_nt: TGTGCCAGCAGCACACAGGGTAGGTCCTACAATGAGCAGTTCTTC
cdr3_aa: CASSTQGRSYNEQFF
j_call: TRBJ2-1
clone_size: -
d_call: -
v_call: TRBV5-8

cdr3_nt: TGTGCCAGCTCACCATCCAGGGCTGCGAACACCGGGGAGCTGTTTTTT
cdr3_aa: CASSPSRAANTGELFF
j_call: TRBJ2-2
clone_size: -
d_call: -
v_call: TRBV18

cdr3_nt: TGTGCCAGCAGCGGTGGTACGGATGGTTACACTGAAGCTTTCTTT
cdr3_aa: CASSGGTDGYTEAFF
j_call: TRBJ1-1
clone_size: few
d_call: -
v_call: TRBV5-4

cdr3_nt: TGTGCCAGCAGCTGGGCCCAGGGCAATGAGCAGTTCTTC
cdr3_aa: CASSWAQGNEQFF
j_call: TRBJ2-1
clone_size: once
d_call: -
v_call: TRBV5-4